The entry below gives a single T cell receptor (beta chain) sequence along with its context. The protocol was immunoSEQ multiplex PCR, while the TCRdb copy is restricted to in-frame clones and leaves out a portion. Counted here are about 220,000 clones, around 85% occurring once; the ten biggest clones make up about 1.3%. The entry originates in a study of blood T cell repertoires in COVID-19. The CDR3 contains 16 residues. Losses at the gene ends were 0 bases for V and 3 bases for J; bases not matched to a gene: 5. The germline V gene encodes CDR1 MGHDK and CDR2 SYGVNS. Sequencing was done on a sample of PBMCs or T cells enriched from blood (not recorded which). The clonotype comes from a woman aged 40 to 49 with acute COVID-19. The chain has TRBV25-1 and TRBJ2-1; 7 bases fit TRBD1. CDR3 nucleotide sequence: TGTGCCAGCAGTGAATATAACAGGGGCGACTACAATGAGCAGTTCTTC. Protein sequence: CASSEYNRGDYNEQFF.